This passage covers 8 T cell receptor beta chains from one sample sequenced in a study of CD8 T cells in ankylosing spondylitis (dated by TCRdb to the late 2010s). Library generation was performed with 5' RACE. Data came from an Illumina HiSeq 2500. The raw public data were reprocessed by TCRdb itself: fastp quality trimming at Q25, MiXCR clonotype calling, in-frame beta chains only. Here each entry gathers all rows of one CDR3 protein and keeps the most common genes and DNA. For this sample there are 150,000 to 200,000 distinct CDR3 sequences; 10% to 15% appear just once. The top ten clonotypes cover approximately 11% of the sample. Sequencing used blood, either unsorted or a sorted T cell fraction (not recorded which). These receptors originate from a female donor with ankylosing spondylitis or in good health (not recorded which).

The chain carries TRBV30 and TRBJ1-1; 7 bases are shared with TRBD1. The CDR3 contains 13 residues. Losses at the gene ends were 6 bases for V and 1 base for J; bases not matched to a gene: 5. CDR1 and CDR2 from the germline V gene are GTSNPN and SVGIG (reference sequence). This chain's CDR3 is CACRDSPNTEAFF. CDR3 bases: TGTGCCTGTAGGGACAGCCCGAACACTGAAGCTTTCTTT.

The chain has TRBV10-3 and TRBJ2-7; 9 nucleotides align to TRBD2. V shed 6 bases, J shed 5 bases, and the junction held 8 bases outside the gene matches. Germline CDR1 reads ENHRY; CDR2 reads SYGVKD. This CDR3 has 14 amino acids. CDR3 in amino acids: CAIRLAGEAHEQYF. CDR3 DNA sequence: TGTGCCATCAGATTAGCGGGAGAGGCCCACGAGCAGTACTTC.

This clonotype turned up a few times. The chain employs TRBV27 and TRBJ1-5; D is uncertain. V was clipped by 5 bases and J by 0 bases, with 5 bases between them. The CDR3 sequence is 13 residues long. Germline-derived CDR1 and CDR2 are MNHEY and SMNVEV (reference sequence). CDR3 in amino acids: CASSRVSNQPQHF. As DNA, the CDR3 is TGTGCCAGCAGTAGGGTTAGCAATCAGCCCCAGCATTTT.

This clonotype turned up a few times. This rearrangement joins TRBV30 to TRBJ1-5; 7 bases line up with TRBD1. The CDR3 spans 15 residues. The germline CDR1 and CDR2 sequences are GTSNPN and SVGIG (reference sequence). The V gene end was trimmed by 2 bases and the J gene end by 3 bases; junction bases not matched to a gene: 7. This CDR3 reads CAWSRSGQPNQPQHF. In nucleotides, the CDR3 is TGTGCCTGGAGTAGGTCGGGACAGCCCAATCAGCCCCAGCATTTT.

This clonotype has a count of ten or more. V is TRBV29-1 and J is TRBJ2-7, with 9 nucleotides matching TRBD2. With 5 bases clipped from V and 4 bases from J, the junction kept 9 bases outside the gene matches. Germline-derived CDR1 and CDR2 are SQVTM and ANQGSEA. This CDR3 comprises 14 residues. The CDR3 here is CSVRLAERNYEQYF. CDR3 in DNA: TGCAGCGTTCGACTAGCGGAACGGAATTACGAGCAGTACTTC.

This clonotype has more than one count but fewer than ten. The chain has TRBV3-1 and TRBJ1-1; tentative D call: TRBD1 (5 bases). Looked up from germline, CDR1 is LGHDT and CDR2 is YNNKEL (reference sequence). This CDR3 contains 13 residues. Trimming removed 2 bases from V and 3 bases from J, with 7 bases in between. Here the CDR3 reads CASSQIRDTEAFF. CDR3 nucleotide sequence: TGTGCCAGCAGCCAAATCAGGGACACTGAAGCTTTCTTT. The full variable domain, completed using reference TRBV3-1 and TRBJ1-1, is DTAVSQTPKYLVTQMGNDKSIKCEQNLGHDTMYWYKQDSKKFLKIMFSYNNKELIINETVPNRFSPKSPDKAHLNLHINSLELGDSAVYFCASSQIRDTEAFFGQGTRLTVV.

This clonotype was counted at least ten times. This chain uses TRBV12-3 or TRBV12-4 with TRBJ2-1, with TRBD2 as a possible D gene (5 bases). This CDR3 contains 13 residues. V lost 7 bases and J lost 5, with 12 bases in between. CDR3 DNA: TGTGCCAGCAAGGTTCTAGCCGACAATGAGCAGTTCTTC. It encodes CASKVLADNEQFF.

This clonotype was seen many times. As DNA, the CDR3 is TGCGCCAGCAGCCAAGATCTTGAGTACGAGCAGTACTTC. Protein: CASSQDLEYEQYF. The chain recombines TRBV4-1 with TRBJ2-7; no clear D gene. The germline V gene encodes CDR1 MGHRA and CDR2 YSYEKL. This CDR3 has 13 amino acids. V was trimmed by 0 bases and J by 4 bases, leaving 7 bases between them.